This TCR beta chain originates from a study of blood T cells in healthy people across ages. The overall study: Per two T cells, about one barcoded beta molecule was captured through template switching.

A second PCR of about 7 to 12 cycles used a sample-barcoded 5' primer and a J-beta primer mix. TCRdb re-called the 5' RACE reads through MiXCR, storing one row per CDR3 protein. The repertoire holds approximately 1.5 million distinct CDR3 sequences, about 45% seen once, with less than 5% in the top ten. Study findings and constraints: A strong correlation between TCR beta diversity and naive T cell percentage was seen. With age, beta diversity per million T cells declined roughly linearly, significantly by 35 to 40. PBMCs were not sorted, which prevented a conclusive comparison of naive versus antigen-experienced cells.

With respect to this clonotype: Its antigen is currently unknown.

Germline assignment: CDR1 ENHRY and CDR2 SYGVKD. The V and J ends lost 10 bases and 5 bases respectively, with 14 bases between them. The CDR3 sequence is 13 residues long. This TCR came from a woman between 18 and 29 years old in good health. The sample taken for sequencing was blood. V usage is TRBV10-3 and J usage is TRBJ2-2, with D perhaps TRBD2 (6 bases). DNA of the CDR3: TGTGCCACTTTAGCGGAACTTACCGGGGAGCTGTTTTTT. Its translation is CATLAELTGELFF.